This TCR beta chain was observed in a study of shared clonotypes between healthy human individuals (dated by TCRdb to about 2020). The study in broad terms: A couple of women and a few men aged 18 to 49 years were included in the cohort. Leukapheresis yielded between about 0.8 and 9.5 billion PBMCs per donor. To estimate repertoire size and how much clonotype sharing occurs between individuals, the study deeply sequenced the blood TCR repertoires of several healthy adults. To increase sequencing depth and limit assay-specific biases, TCR repertoire library preparation and sequencing were carried out by different laboratories using diverse techniques. For each donor, CD4 naive and CD4 memory were each given three plates, CD8 naive was given two plates, and CD8 memory was given one plate.

Healthy HIV-negative adults with no recently reported acute infections or vaccinations were included as donors. Only Caucasian adults living in Nashville, Tennessee, USA were represented among the donors. CD4+ T cells were enriched through magnetic negative selection, after which naive cells were positively selected on CD45RA and the remaining negative fraction served as the memory subset. After blood collection by leukapheresis, PBMCs were isolated using Ficoll-Histopaque density gradient centrifugation and then cryopreserved in the vapor phase of liquid nitrogen. Purity and quantity of every magnetically sorted T cell population were checked by analytical flow cytometry. Each sorted fraction had its genomic DNA isolated and then quantified by UV absorbance on a Nanodrop 2000c. Broader findings and caveats from the paper: Naive subsets generally had larger estimated clonotype richness than memory subsets. Pairwise subsampling led to the expectation that sequencing depth would affect the degree of clonotype sharing among donors. When a handful of donors were compared, the shared fraction of clonotypes was 5% to 6.5% for naive CD4, roughly 3.3% for naive CD8, roughly 2.5% for memory CD4, and less than 0.45% for memory CD8. Because the study included only a small number of donors, the genetic and exposure-history diversity represented was limited. Incomplete sequencing was indicated by rarefaction of sorted-subset datasets, despite the large sequencing depth. Sampling was restricted to blood, and TCR repertoires in tissues likely differ from the TCR repertoires found in blood. Higher generation probabilities were observed for clonotypes shared by all four sorted-subset donors than for non-shared clonotypes.

As to this clone: This receptor's antigen is unknown. No much larger clone exists at a distance of one base, and base qualities are not known.

TCR CDR3 regions were amplified from genomic DNA by multiplex PCR using the deep immunoSEQ assay. For each cell subset, the extracted genomic DNA was distributed evenly across all wells of several immunoSEQ 96-well plates, and each plate served as one replicate. For sorted subsets, approximately 190 ng genomic DNA, equal to tens of thousands of T cell genomes, was loaded into each replicate PCR. Purified libraries were measured with a Qubit 3.0 fluorometer, size-checked on a Bioanalyzer 2100, and measured again with the KAPA Library Quantification kit. A separate single-read 150-cycle Illumina NextSeq 550 flow cell was used to sequence each immunoSEQ 96-well plate. The authors processed their data as follows. Because only junctional sequences without quality scores were contained in the immunoSEQ output, filtering matching that applied to full-length reads could not be performed. To assign V/J genes and CDR3, sequences were annotated against IMGT germline references using PyIR, a Python wrapper for IgBLAST v1.9. Any read was removed if the V/J assignment was weak (E-value above 1e-6), the CDR3 was missing, or the read contained stop codons, out-of-frame junctions, or ambiguous translated residues. V3J clonotypes were defined as sequences sharing an identical inferred V gene, J gene, and CDR3 amino acid sequence. The percentage overlap between two repertoires was calculated by dividing the number of shared unique clonotypes by the size of the smaller repertoire. RTK rarefaction, the Chao1 estimator, and Recon v2.1 estimates of unobserved clonotypes were used to assess repertoire richness. Generation probabilities were computed with OLGA for all TCRbeta clonotypes obtained by the gDNA method from four donors. Sourced from immuneACCESS, this table was stored by TCRdb with only in-frame sequences that have V and J called. A share of the clones is absent; for the studies checked, an unresolved V gene accounts for under half, and the remainder has no known explanation. V and J calls plus clone size are reproduced from that table; the DNA served to infer D and trimming. This sample gives some 1,400,000 clones in total; roughly 96% of them show up just once. Roughly 1.2% of the sample is taken by the ten largest.

Counted from cysteine to phenylalanine, this CDR3 has 16 amino acids. Left in the record is the CDR3 DNA by itself, 48 bases read in frame from the first base. The trim is 6 bases for V and 6 bases for J, with a gap of 22 bases between the germline ends. CDR1 and CDR2, per the germline V gene, are MRHNA and SNTAGT. The origin of this receptor is a young man in good health. Recombination joined TRBV6-4 with TRBJ2-3; no D gene call is confident. Sequenced input: naive CD4+ T cells sorted from blood. What the cell subset or site label conveys for this sample: CD45RA+ positively selected. The sequenced DNA: TGTGCCAGCAGCCCCGCGTACCCAGCGACTGGGGATACGCAGTATTTT. Protein translation: CASSPAYPATGDTQYF.